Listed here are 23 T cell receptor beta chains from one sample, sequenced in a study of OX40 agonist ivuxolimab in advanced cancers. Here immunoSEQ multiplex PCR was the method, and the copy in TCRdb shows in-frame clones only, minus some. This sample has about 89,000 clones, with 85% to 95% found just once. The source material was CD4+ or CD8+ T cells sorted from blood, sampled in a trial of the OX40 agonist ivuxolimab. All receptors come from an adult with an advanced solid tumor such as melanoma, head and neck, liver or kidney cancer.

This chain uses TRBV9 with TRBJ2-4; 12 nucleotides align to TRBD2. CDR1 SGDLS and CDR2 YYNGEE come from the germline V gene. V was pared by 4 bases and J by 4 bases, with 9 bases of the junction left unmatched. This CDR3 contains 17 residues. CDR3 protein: CASSPHLAGGPKNIQYF. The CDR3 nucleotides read TGTGCCAGCAGCCCGCACCTAGCGGGGGGGCCTAAAAACATTCAGTACTTC.

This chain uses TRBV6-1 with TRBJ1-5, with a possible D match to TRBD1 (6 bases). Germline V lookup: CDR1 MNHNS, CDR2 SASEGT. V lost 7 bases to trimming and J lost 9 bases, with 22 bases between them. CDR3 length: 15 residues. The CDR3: CASNKGGGHFMPQHF. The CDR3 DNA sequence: TGTGCCAGCAATAAAGGGGGTGGACACTTTATGCCCCAGCATTTT.

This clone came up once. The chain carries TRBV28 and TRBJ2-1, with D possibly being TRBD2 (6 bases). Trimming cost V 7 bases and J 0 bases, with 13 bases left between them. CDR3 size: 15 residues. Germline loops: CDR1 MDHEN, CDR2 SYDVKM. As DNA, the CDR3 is TGTGCCAGCATCCCTCGGGGGTTCTCCTACAATGAGCAGTTCTTC. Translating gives CASIPRGFSYNEQFF.

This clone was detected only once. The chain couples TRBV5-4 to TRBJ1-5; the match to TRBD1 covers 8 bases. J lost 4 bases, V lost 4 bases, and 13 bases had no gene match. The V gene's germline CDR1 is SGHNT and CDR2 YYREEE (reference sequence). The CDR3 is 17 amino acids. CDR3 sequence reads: CASSQVLGQGINQPQHF. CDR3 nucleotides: TGTGCCAGCAGCCAAGTTCTAGGACAGGGCATAAATCAGCCCCAGCATTTT.

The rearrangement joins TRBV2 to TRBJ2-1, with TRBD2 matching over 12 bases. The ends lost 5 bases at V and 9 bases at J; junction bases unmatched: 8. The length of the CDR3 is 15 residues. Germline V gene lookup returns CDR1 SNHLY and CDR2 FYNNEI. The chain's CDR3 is CASSITSGRTGEQFF. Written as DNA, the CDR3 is TGTGCCAGCAGTATTACTAGCGGGAGGACGGGTGAGCAGTTCTTC.

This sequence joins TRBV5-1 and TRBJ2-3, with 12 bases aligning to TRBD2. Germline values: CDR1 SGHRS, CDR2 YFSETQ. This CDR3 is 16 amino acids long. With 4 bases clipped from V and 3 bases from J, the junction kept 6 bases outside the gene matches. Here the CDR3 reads CASSASGRAGTDTQYF. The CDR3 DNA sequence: TGCGCCAGCAGCGCTAGCGGGAGGGCTGGTACAGATACGCAGTATTTT.

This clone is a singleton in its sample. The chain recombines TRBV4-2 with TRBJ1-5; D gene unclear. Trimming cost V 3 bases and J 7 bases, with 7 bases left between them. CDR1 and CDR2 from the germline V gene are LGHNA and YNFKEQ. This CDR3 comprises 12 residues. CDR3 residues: CASSQPRQPQHF. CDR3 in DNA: TGTGCCAGCAGCCAGCCGCGGCAGCCCCAGCATTTT.

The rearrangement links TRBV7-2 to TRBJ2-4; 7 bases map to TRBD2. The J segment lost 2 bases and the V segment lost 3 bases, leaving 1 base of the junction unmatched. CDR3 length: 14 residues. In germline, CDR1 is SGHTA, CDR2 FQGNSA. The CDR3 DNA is TGTGCCAGCAGCTTGCGGGAGACCAAAAACATTCAGTACTTC. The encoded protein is CASSLRETKNIQYF.

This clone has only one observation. CDR3 DNA sequence: TGTGCCAGCAGTGAAGGATCAAACGACCTCTATGGCTACACCTTC. Translating it yields CASSEGSNDLYGYTF. The chain combines TRBV6-1 with TRBJ1-2; D is unclear. Germline V gene data show CDR1 as MNHNS and CDR2 as SASEGT. The V end lost 1 base, the J end lost 4 bases, and 13 bases lay between the germline ends. This CDR3 comprises 15 residues.

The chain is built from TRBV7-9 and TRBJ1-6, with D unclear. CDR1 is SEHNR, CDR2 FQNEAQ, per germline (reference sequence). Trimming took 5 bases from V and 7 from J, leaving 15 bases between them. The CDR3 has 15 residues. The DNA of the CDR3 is TGTGCCAGCAGCGCCCGCTCGGGTCCCAATTCACCCCTCCACTTT. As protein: CASSARSGPNSPLHF.

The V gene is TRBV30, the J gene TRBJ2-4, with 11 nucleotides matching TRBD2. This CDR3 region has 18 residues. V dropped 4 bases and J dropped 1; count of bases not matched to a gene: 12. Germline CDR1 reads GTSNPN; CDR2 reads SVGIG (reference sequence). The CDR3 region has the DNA TGTGCCTGGAACAGACCGGTAGCGGGGGGGCCGGCCAAAAACATTCAGTACTTC. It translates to CAWNRPVAGGPAKNIQYF.

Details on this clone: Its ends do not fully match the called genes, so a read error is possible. CDR3: CASTPGLAGGVF. CDR3 DNA sequence: TGTGCCAGCACTCCGGGACTAGCGGGTGGGGTCTTC. The rearrangement uses TRBV2 and TRBJ2-1; 12 nucleotides agree with TRBD2. Germline-derived CDR1 and CDR2 are SNHLY and FYNNEI. This CDR3 region has 12 residues.

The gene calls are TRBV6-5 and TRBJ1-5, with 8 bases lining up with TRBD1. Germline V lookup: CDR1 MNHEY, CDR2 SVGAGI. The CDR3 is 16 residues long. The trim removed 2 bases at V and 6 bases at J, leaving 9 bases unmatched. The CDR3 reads CASSYRAGGASQPQHF. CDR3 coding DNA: TGTGCCAGCAGTTACCGGGCAGGGGGCGCCAGTCAGCCCCAGCATTTT.

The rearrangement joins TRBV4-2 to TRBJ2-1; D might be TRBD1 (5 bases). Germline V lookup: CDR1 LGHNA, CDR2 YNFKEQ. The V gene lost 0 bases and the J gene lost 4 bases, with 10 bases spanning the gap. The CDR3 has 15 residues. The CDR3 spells CASSQDTPGYNEQFF. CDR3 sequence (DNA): TGTGCCAGCAGCCAAGATACCCCAGGGTACAATGAGCAGTTCTTC.

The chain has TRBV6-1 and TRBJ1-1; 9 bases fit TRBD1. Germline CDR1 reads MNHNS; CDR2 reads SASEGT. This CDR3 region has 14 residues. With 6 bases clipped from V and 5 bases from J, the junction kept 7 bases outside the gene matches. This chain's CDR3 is CASSSTGGATEAFF. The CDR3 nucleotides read TGTGCCAGCAGCTCAACAGGGGGCGCGACTGAAGCTTTCTTT.

CDR3 sequence: CASSLEVETQYF. CDR3 nucleotides: TGTGCCAGCAGCTTAGAAGTTGAGACCCAGTACTTC. The genes are TRBV11-3 and TRBJ2-5; no clear D. V gave up 0 bases and J gave up 5 bases, with 4 bases separating them. From germline, CDR1 is SGHNT and CDR2 YENEEA. This CDR3 region has 12 residues.

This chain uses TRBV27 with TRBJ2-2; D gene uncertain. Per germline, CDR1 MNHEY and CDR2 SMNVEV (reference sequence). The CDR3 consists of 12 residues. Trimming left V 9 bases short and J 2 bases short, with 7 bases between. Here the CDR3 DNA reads TGTGCCAGTAAAGTTAACACCGGGGAGCTGTTTTTT. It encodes CASKVNTGELFF.

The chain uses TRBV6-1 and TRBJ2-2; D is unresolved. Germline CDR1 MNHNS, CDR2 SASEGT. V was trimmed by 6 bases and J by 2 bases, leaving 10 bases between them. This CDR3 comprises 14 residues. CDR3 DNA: TGTGCCAGCAGGGTCCAGCCTAACACCGGGGAGCTGTTTTTT. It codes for CASRVQPNTGELFF.

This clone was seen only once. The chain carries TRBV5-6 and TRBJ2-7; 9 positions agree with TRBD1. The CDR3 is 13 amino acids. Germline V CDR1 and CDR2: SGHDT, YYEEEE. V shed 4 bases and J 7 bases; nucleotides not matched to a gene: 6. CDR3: CASSQQGAGEQYV. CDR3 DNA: TGTGCCAGCAGCCAACAGGGGGCTGGAGAGCAGTACGTC.

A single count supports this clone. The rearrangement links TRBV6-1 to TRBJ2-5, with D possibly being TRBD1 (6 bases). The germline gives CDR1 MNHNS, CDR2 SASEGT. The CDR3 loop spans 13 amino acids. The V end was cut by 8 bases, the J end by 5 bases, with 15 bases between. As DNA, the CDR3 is TGTGCCAGCGGGGGCGGTTCGTGGGAGACCCAGTACTTC. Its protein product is CASGGGSWETQYF.

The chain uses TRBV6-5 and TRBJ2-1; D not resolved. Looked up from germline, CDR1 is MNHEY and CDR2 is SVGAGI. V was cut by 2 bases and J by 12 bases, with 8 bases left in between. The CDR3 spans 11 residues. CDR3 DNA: TGTGCCAGCAGTTACAAGGGTCGGCAGTTCTTC. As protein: CASSYKGRQFF.

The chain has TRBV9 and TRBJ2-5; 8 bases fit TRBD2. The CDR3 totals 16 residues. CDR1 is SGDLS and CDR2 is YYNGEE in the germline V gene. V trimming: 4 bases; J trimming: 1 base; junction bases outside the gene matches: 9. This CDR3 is CASSLLSGAIQETQYF. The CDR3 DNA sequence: TGTGCCAGCAGCCTACTTAGCGGGGCTATCCAAGAGACCCAGTACTTC.

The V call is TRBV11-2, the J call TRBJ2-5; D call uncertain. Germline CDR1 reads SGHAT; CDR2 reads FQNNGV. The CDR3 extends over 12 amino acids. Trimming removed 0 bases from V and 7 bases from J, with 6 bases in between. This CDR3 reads CASSLEFGTQYF. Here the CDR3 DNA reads TGTGCCAGCAGCTTAGAGTTTGGGACCCAGTACTTC.